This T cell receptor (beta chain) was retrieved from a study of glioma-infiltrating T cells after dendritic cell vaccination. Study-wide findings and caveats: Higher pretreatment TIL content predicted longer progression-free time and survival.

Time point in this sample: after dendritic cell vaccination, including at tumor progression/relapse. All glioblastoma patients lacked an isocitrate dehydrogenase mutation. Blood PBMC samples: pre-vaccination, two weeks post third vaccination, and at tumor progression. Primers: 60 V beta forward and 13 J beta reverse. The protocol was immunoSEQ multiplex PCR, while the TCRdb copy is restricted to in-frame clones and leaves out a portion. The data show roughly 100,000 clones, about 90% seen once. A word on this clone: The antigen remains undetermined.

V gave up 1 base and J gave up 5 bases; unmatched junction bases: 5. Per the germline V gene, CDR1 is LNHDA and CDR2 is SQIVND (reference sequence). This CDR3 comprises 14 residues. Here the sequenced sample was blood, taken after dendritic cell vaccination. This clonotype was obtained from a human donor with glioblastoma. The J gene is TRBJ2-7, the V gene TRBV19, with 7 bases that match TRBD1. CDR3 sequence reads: CASSIAQGPHEQYF. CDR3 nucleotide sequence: TGTGCCAGTAGTATAGCACAGGGGCCTCACGAGCAGTACTTC.